This T cell receptor beta chain emerged from a study of blood T cells in healthy people across ages. This clonotype showed up just a few times. Germline assignment: CDR1 LGHNA and CDR2 YSLEER. This CDR3 is 16 amino acids long. V was cut by 6 bases and J by 8 bases, with 22 bases left in between. Primed by a sample-barcoded 5' primer and a J-beta primer mix, a second PCR proceeded for about 6 to 11 cycles. TCRdb processed the 5' RACE reads anew with MiXCR; each CDR3 protein has one entry. The sample comprises over a million distinct CDR3 sequences, approximately 63% of which are singletons, and over 6.5% rests with the top ten.

The clonotype was recovered from a man between 18 and 35 years old in good health. The J gene is TRBJ1-4, the V gene TRBV4-3; D is perhaps TRBD1 (6 bases). Sequencing input: blood. CDR3 in amino acids: CASRDDAWQGSEKLFF. In DNA, the CDR3 is TGCGCCAGCAGGGATGATGCGTGGCAGGGGAGCGAAAAACTGTTTTTT.